This T cell receptor beta chain was sequenced for a study of blood T cell repertoires in COVID-19. Assay: immunoSEQ multiplex PCR; the TCRdb copy retains only in-frame clones and omits some. The sample shows about 130,000 clones, about four fifths of them seen only once. Germline CDR1 reads SGHTA; CDR2 reads FQGNSA. This CDR3 has 15 residues. V shed 3 bases and J shed 5 bases, with 16 bases lying between them. Source material: peripheral blood. This chain joins TRBV7-2 and TRBJ1-1; perhaps TRBD1 as D (5 bases). This sequence was found in a woman older than 75 with acute or convalescent COVID-19. DNA for the CDR3: TGTGCCAGCAGCTTCCTCGGGATGGGGGGGACTGAAGCTTTCTTT. Protein sequence: CASSFLGMGGTEAFF.